The 19 T cell receptor beta chains below come from one sample, sequenced in a study of control samples from healthy donors and cancer patients. TCRdb keeps only in-frame clones here, not all; method: immunoSEQ multiplex PCR. The sample carries under 150,000 clones, over 85% recorded once. The sequencing sample was made of blood. The receptor set was obtained from a young man in good health.

Of note for this clone: Other DNA variants within this sample encode the same CDR3. J is TRBJ1-3 and V is TRBV27; D not certain. The germline gives CDR1 MNHEY, CDR2 SMNVEV (reference sequence). Trimming stripped 3 bases from V and 0 bases from J, with 3 bases between. The CDR3 is made up of 13 amino acids. CDR3 protein: CASSFSSGNTIYF. The CDR3 region has the DNA TGTGCCAGCAGTTTCTCCTCTGGAAACACCATATATTTT.

The CDR3 sequence is CASSYSGQVNEKLFF. As DNA, the CDR3 is TGTGCCAGCAGTTACTCAGGGCAGGTTAATGAAAAACTGTTTTTT. J is TRBJ1-4 and V is TRBV6-5; no definite D call. Trimming took 0 bases from V and 4 from J, leaving 9 bases between them. The CDR3 is 15 residues long. Germline V lookup: CDR1 MNHEY, CDR2 SVGAGI.

J is TRBJ1-1 and V is TRBV25-1; D call uncertain. The V end lost 5 bases, the J end lost 1 base, and 8 bases lay between the germline ends. CDR1 and CDR2 from the germline V gene are MGHDK and SYGVNS. This CDR3 contains 13 residues. This CDR3 is CASSFGTNTEAFF. CDR3 nucleotide sequence: TGTGCCAGCAGTTTTGGAACGAACACTGAAGCTTTCTTT.

This chain uses TRBV28 with TRBJ2-1; TRBD2 agrees at 8 bases. CDR3 length equals 16 residues. Trimming removed 2 bases from V and 10 bases from J; junction bases left unmatched: 13. Germline CDR1 reads MDHEN; CDR2 reads SYDVKM. As DNA, the CDR3 is TGTGCCAGCAGTTTAGACGGGAGGGCCCTCGGGGGGGAGCAGTTCTTC. As protein: CASSLDGRALGGEQFF.

V and J are TRBV19 and TRBJ1-5; no reliable D call. Germline V gives CDR1 LNHDA, CDR2 SQIVND (reference sequence). Trimming pared 5 bases from V and 9 bases from J, leaving 23 bases between. The CDR3 loop spans 16 amino acids. Written as DNA, the CDR3 is TGTGCCAGTAGTCCCCGGAACGATCTATTTGGTCGGCCCCAGCATTTT. Translating it yields CASSPRNDLFGRPQHF.

The chain carries TRBV7-2 and TRBJ2-1; 8 bases are shared with TRBD2. The CDR3 extends over 15 amino acids. The germline gives CDR1 SGHTA, CDR2 FQGNSA. V was pared by 5 bases and J by 5 bases, with 8 bases of the junction left unmatched. In nucleotides, the CDR3 is TGTGCCAGCAGCACTTCGGGACTAGTAAACAATGAGCAGTTCTTC. Translation: CASSTSGLVNNEQFF.

The V and J genes are TRBV5-4 and TRBJ1-5; D is possibly TRBD1 (6 bases). Deletions cut 1 base from V and 3 bases from J, with 17 bases between. The CDR3 runs to 17 residues. CDR1 and CDR2 (germline): SGHNT, YYREEE (reference sequence). CDR3 sequence reads: CASSLKLADRNNQPQHF. In DNA, the CDR3 is TGTGCCAGCAGCTTGAAACTTGCGGACAGAAACAATCAGCCCCAGCATTTT.

This chain joins TRBV6-2 or TRBV6-3 and TRBJ2-5, with D hard to call. Germline values: CDR1 MNHEY, CDR2 SVGEGT. CDR3 size: 15 residues. Trimming stripped 2 bases from V and 5 bases from J, with 15 bases between. The CDR3 reads CASSYGNSAVETQYF. As DNA, the CDR3 is TGTGCCAGCAGTTACGGCAATTCGGCGGTGGAGACCCAGTACTTC.

The genes are TRBV7-2 and TRBJ2-3, with D tentatively TRBD1 or TRBD2 (5 bases each). Germline V CDR1 and CDR2: SGHTA, FQGNSA. Trimming left V 0 bases short and J 7 bases short, with 14 bases between. The CDR3 covers 15 residues. The CDR3 here is CASSLALLEGHTQYF. As DNA, the CDR3 is TGTGCCAGCAGCTTAGCCCTCCTAGAGGGGCATACGCAGTATTTT.

The chain recombines TRBV11-3 with TRBJ2-5, with D possibly TRBD1 on 6 matching bases. CDR1 is SGHNT, CDR2 YENEEA, per germline. Trimming stripped 8 bases from V and 0 bases from J, with 16 bases between. The CDR3 extends over 15 amino acids. The DNA of the CDR3 is TGTGCCAGCGGGGGCCACGCTGGGGACCAAGAGACCCAGTACTTC. Encoded protein: CASGGHAGDQETQYF.

This chain joins TRBV19 and TRBJ1-2; TRBD1 aligns across 7 bases. CDR1 and CDR2 from the germline V gene are LNHDA and SQIVND (reference sequence). Trimming removed 11 bases from V and 6 bases from J; junction bases left unmatched: 18. There are 15 residues in the CDR3. CDR3 residues: CASSPDRSELNGYTF. Here the CDR3 DNA reads TGTGCCTCCTCCCCGGACAGGAGCGAACTCAATGGCTACACCTTC.

V gene TRBV6-1 combines with J gene TRBJ1-1; TRBD1 matches at 7 bases. This CDR3 is 15 amino acids long. Looked up from germline, CDR1 is MNHNS and CDR2 is SASEGT. The trim removed 0 bases at V and 7 bases at J, leaving 8 bases unmatched. Here the CDR3 reads CASSEAVKGADEAFF. The CDR3 bases are TGTGCCAGCAGTGAAGCGGTGAAGGGGGCCGATGAAGCTTTCTTT.

This chain joins TRBV6-2 or TRBV6-3 and TRBJ2-1; 8 bases are a match to TRBD1. In germline, CDR1 is MNHEY, CDR2 SVGEGT. The CDR3 is made up of 16 amino acids. V shed 2 bases and J 3 bases; nucleotides not matched to a gene: 6. The DNA of the CDR3 is TGTGCCAGCAGTTACCAGCAGGGGGCAGGCTACAATGAGCAGTTCTTC. Translating gives CASSYQQGAGYNEQFF.

The chain joins TRBV7-9 to TRBJ2-7; no reliable D call. Germline V CDR1 and CDR2: SEHNR, FQNEAQ (reference sequence). The V end was cut by 5 bases, the J end by 4 bases, with 12 bases between. CDR3 size: 13 residues. CDR3 sequence: CASSPSMGYEQYF. The CDR3 DNA reads TGTGCCAGCAGCCCCAGCATGGGGTACGAGCAGTACTTC. Drawing the rest from reference TRBV7-9 and TRBJ2-7, the complete variable domain is DTGVSQNPRHKITKRGQNVTFRCDPISEHNRLYWYRQTLGQGPEFLTYFQNEAQLEKSRLLSDRFSAERPKGSFSTLEIQRTEQGDSAMYLCASSPSMGYEQYFGPGTRLTVT.

The chain employs TRBV23-1 and TRBJ2-7; D call uncertain. TRBV23-1 is assigned to the ORF class and has an uncertain function. Trimming left V 3 bases short and J 9 bases short, with 6 bases between. The CDR3 is 10 residues long. In DNA form, the CDR3 reads TGCGCCAGCAGTCATCACGGGCAGTACTTC. Translating it yields CASSHHGQYF.

This clone appeared a single time. V gene TRBV6-2 or TRBV6-3 combines with J gene TRBJ2-3; 7 bases agree with TRBD2. The CDR3 runs to 16 residues. The germline V gene encodes CDR1 MNHEY and CDR2 SVGEGT. The ends lost 1 base at V and 3 bases at J; junction bases unmatched: 7. This CDR3 reads CASSYLAGELTDTQYF. In nucleotides, the CDR3 is TGTGCCAGCAGTTACTTGGCGGGAGAGTTGACAGATACGCAGTATTTT.

V gene TRBV6-1 combines with J gene TRBJ1-3; perhaps TRBD1 as D (6 bases). The V gene lost 4 bases and the J gene lost 0 bases, with 13 bases spanning the gap. Germline V gene lookup returns CDR1 MNHNS and CDR2 SASEGT. This CDR3 contains 16 residues. CDR3 in amino acids: CASSGRQAPSGNTIYF. CDR3 in DNA: TGTGCCAGCAGTGGAAGACAGGCCCCCTCTGGAAACACCATATATTTT.

This clone was seen more than once but under ten times. The J gene is TRBJ1-1, the V gene TRBV4-2; 8 bases are shared with TRBD1. The V gene end was trimmed by 4 bases and the J gene end by 4 bases; junction bases not matched to a gene: 11. The CDR3 extends over 16 amino acids. CDR1 LGHNA and CDR2 YNFKEQ come from the germline V gene. The CDR3, as DNA: TGTGCCAGCAGCCTCGAGGGAGTGGGACAGGCCACTGAAGCTTTCTTT. This codes for CASSLEGVGQATEAFF.

V usage is TRBV11-2 and J usage is TRBJ2-7, with no clear D. Germline V gives CDR1 SGHAT, CDR2 FQNNGV. Between the trimmed V and J ends, which lost 2 bases and 2 bases, there was a span of 10 bases. The CDR3 runs to 14 residues. The CDR3 region is CASSLLLAAYEQYF. In DNA, the CDR3 is TGTGCCAGCAGCTTACTTTTAGCCGCCTACGAGCAGTACTTC. The full variable domain, with the rest looked up from reference TRBV11-2 and TRBJ2-7, is EAGVAQSPRYKIIEKRQSVAFWCNPISGHATLYWYQQILGQGPKLLIQFQNNGVVDDSQLPKDRFSAERLKGVDSTLKIQPAKLEDSAVYLCASSLLLAAYEQYFGPGTRLTVT.